A selection of T cell receptor beta chains follows, all from one sample in a study of T cell changes during pregnancy in multiple sclerosis. Sequenced by immunoSEQ multiplex PCR; TCRdb stores in-frame clones only, minus some. The sample holds about 16,000 clones, approximately 86% seen once. The specimen was CD8+ T cells from peripheral blood mononuclear cells, collected in the first trimester of pregnancy. These TCRs come from a female donor with multiple sclerosis, enrolled in a pregnancy study. Each CDR3 is given with its conserved first and last residue. D genes are given only for firm matches. A clone size is listed for some rows: how often the clone was seen (once, few, many), or a class if it is expanded.

j_gene: TRBJ2-6
abundance: -
d_gene: TRBD1
v_gene: TRBV28
CDR3aa: CASSSLVGGFSGANVLTF
CDR3nt: TGTGCCAGCAGTAGCCTGGTAGGGGGCTTCTCTGGGGCCAACGTCCTGACTTTC

j_gene: TRBJ1-2
abundance: medium-sized
d_gene: -
v_gene: TRBV19
CDR3aa: CASSHRPRYGYTF
CDR3nt: TGTGCCAGTAGTCATCGGCCGCGGTATGGCTACACCTTC

j_gene: TRBJ2-1
abundance: -
d_gene: -
v_gene: TRBV4-2
CDR3aa: CASSQEHHRRYNEQFF
CDR3nt: TGTGCCAGCAGCCAAGAACATCACCGTCGATACAATGAGCAGTTCTTC

j_gene: TRBJ2-1
abundance: -
d_gene: TRBD1
v_gene: TRBV27
CDR3aa: CASSLRGRINEQFF
CDR3nt: TGTGCCAGCAGTTTAAGGGGGCGTATCAATGAGCAGTTCTTC

j_gene: TRBJ1-2
abundance: -
d_gene: -
v_gene: TRBV27
CDR3aa: CASSPRRWGFYGYTF
CDR3nt: TGTGCCAGCAGTCCGCGTCGGTGGGGCTTCTATGGCTACACCTTC

j_gene: TRBJ1-4
abundance: -
d_gene: -
v_gene: TRBV10-3
CDR3aa: CAISELQPGHSNEKLFF
CDR3nt: TGTGCCATCAGTGAGCTACAACCGGGACACAGTAATGAAAAACTGTTTTTT

j_gene: TRBJ2-1
abundance: -
d_gene: TRBD2
v_gene: TRBV7-9
CDR3aa: CASNPTGGETYNEQFF
CDR3nt: TGTGCCAGCAACCCCACCGGGGGGGAGACCTACAATGAGCAGTTCTTC

j_gene: TRBJ1-4
abundance: -
d_gene: TRBD1
v_gene: TRBV5-8
CDR3aa: CASSIGTDNEKLFF
CDR3nt: TGTGCCAGCAGCATAGGGACAGATAATGAAAAACTGTTTTTT

j_gene: TRBJ2-7
abundance: -
d_gene: TRBD1
v_gene: TRBV11-2
CDR3aa: CASSLGGGREQYF
CDR3nt: TGTGCCAGCAGCTTAGGAGGGGGCAGGGAGCAGTACTTC

j_gene: TRBJ1-5
abundance: -
d_gene: TRBD1
v_gene: TRBV5-8
CDR3aa: CASRQGQTSNQPQHF
CDR3nt: TGTGCCAGCAGACAGGGACAGACTAGCAATCAGCCCCAGCATTTT

j_gene: TRBJ2-1
abundance: -
d_gene: -
v_gene: TRBV19
CDR3aa: CASSIEGGTRSYNEQFF
CDR3nt: TGTGCCAGTAGTATAGAAGGAGGGACCCGGTCCTACAATGAGCAGTTCTTC

j_gene: TRBJ2-7
abundance: -
d_gene: TRBD1
v_gene: TRBV7-6
CDR3aa: CASSLRQGPIYEQYF
CDR3nt: TGTGCCAGCAGCTTAAGACAGGGGCCAATCTACGAGCAGTACTTC

j_gene: TRBJ2-1
abundance: -
d_gene: TRBD2
v_gene: TRBV5-1
CDR3aa: CASSFPPGLAGLRSYNEQFF
CDR3nt: TGCGCCAGCAGCTTTCCCCCGGGACTAGCGGGGTTAAGGTCCTACAATGAGCAGTTCTTC

j_gene: TRBJ2-7
abundance: few
d_gene: TRBD1
v_gene: TRBV15
CDR3aa: CATSRDGTGNEQYF
CDR3nt: TGTGCCACCAGCAGAGATGGGACAGGGAACGAGCAGTACTTC

j_gene: TRBJ2-7
abundance: once
d_gene: TRBD1
v_gene: TRBV2
CDR3aa: CASDRQGAYEQYF
CDR3nt: TGTGCCAGTGATCGACAGGGAGCCTACGAGCAGTACTTC

j_gene: TRBJ2-1
abundance: -
d_gene: TRBD2
v_gene: TRBV7-6
CDR3aa: CASSLWASGNEQFF
CDR3nt: TGTGCCAGCAGCTTGTGGGCTAGCGGGAATGAGCAGTTCTTC

j_gene: TRBJ2-1
abundance: large
d_gene: -
v_gene: TRBV11-2
CDR3aa: CASSFWGGAQDEQFF
CDR3nt: TGTGCCAGCAGCTTCTGGGGCGGGGCTCAAGATGAGCAGTTCTTC

j_gene: TRBJ1-1
abundance: -
d_gene: -
v_gene: TRBV27
CDR3aa: CASRGTGLEAFF
CDR3nt: TGTGCCAGCAGGGGGACTGGATTAGAAGCTTTCTTT

j_gene: TRBJ1-2
abundance: few
d_gene: TRBD1
v_gene: TRBV9
CDR3aa: CASSAAGTGGNYGYTF
CDR3nt: TGTGCCAGCAGCGCCGCCGGGACAGGGGGAAACTATGGCTACACCTTC

j_gene: TRBJ2-5
abundance: -
d_gene: -
v_gene: TRBV7-9
CDR3aa: CASSLPADPGLTDQETQYF
CDR3nt: TGTGCCAGCAGCTTACCGGCCGACCCCGGTCTGACAGATCAAGAGACCCAGTACTTC

j_gene: TRBJ1-1
abundance: once
d_gene: -
v_gene: TRBV27
CDR3aa: CASSRSGTEAFF
CDR3nt: TGTGCCAGCAGCCGGTCGGGCACTGAAGCTTTCTTT

j_gene: TRBJ2-5
abundance: -
d_gene: TRBD1
v_gene: TRBV6-5
CDR3aa: CASSYYQGAQETQYF
CDR3nt: TGTGCCAGCAGTTATTACCAGGGGGCACAAGAGACCCAGTACTTC

j_gene: TRBJ2-7
abundance: -
d_gene: TRBD1
v_gene: TRBV10-3
CDR3aa: CAIRTGGYEQYF
CDR3nt: TGTGCCATCAGAACAGGGGGCTACGAGCAGTACTTC

j_gene: TRBJ1-6
abundance: -
d_gene: TRBD1
v_gene: TRBV18
CDR3aa: CASSSFRDRVSPLHF
CDR3nt: TGTGCCAGCTCATCTTTCCGGGACAGGGTTTCACCCCTCCACTTT

j_gene: TRBJ1-2
abundance: few
d_gene: -
v_gene: TRBV6-5
CDR3aa: CASSYAQEAFYGYTF
CDR3nt: TGTGCCAGCAGTTACGCGCAAGAGGCATTCTATGGCTACACCTTC

j_gene: TRBJ1-2
abundance: once
d_gene: -
v_gene: TRBV9
CDR3aa: CASSVGGEPNYGYTF
CDR3nt: TGTGCCAGCAGCGTAGGCGGGGAGCCTAACTATGGCTACACCTTC

j_gene: TRBJ2-2
abundance: -
d_gene: TRBD2
v_gene: TRBV19
CDR3aa: CASSGTSLNTGELFF
CDR3nt: TGTGCCAGTAGTGGGACTAGCCTGAACACCGGGGAGCTGTTTTTT

j_gene: TRBJ1-2
abundance: -
d_gene: TRBD1
v_gene: TRBV10-2
CDR3aa: CASSVPGQGGYGYTF
CDR3nt: TGCGCCAGCAGTGTGCCGGGACAGGGAGGCTATGGCTACACCTTC

j_gene: TRBJ2-1
abundance: -
d_gene: TRBD2
v_gene: TRBV9
CDR3aa: CASSVAGGVNEQFF
CDR3nt: TGTGCCAGCAGCGTAGCGGGAGGGGTGAATGAGCAGTTCTTC